The clone carrying this T cell receptor beta chain was recorded many times. The entry originates in a study of T cell repertoires in cytomegalovirus infection. TCRdb reprocessed the reads via MiXCR and lists one record per CDR3 protein. The profile covers under 250,000 distinct CDR3 sequences, with about 12% appearing a single time and 1.6% taken by the ten largest. The CDR3 runs to 14 residues. CDR1 is SGHDT and CDR2 is YYEEEE in the germline V gene. The V gene lost 0 bases and the J gene lost 5 bases, with 12 bases spanning the gap. The rearrangement uses TRBV5-6 and TRBJ2-7; TRBD2 might be the D (6 bases). Sample: PBMCs. This clonotype originated in a human donor in good health (CMV status not recorded). Some clones in this sample may be carry-over from other donors' samples. For the CDR3, the DNA is TGTGCCAGCAGCTTGGGGAGGGGAATCCACGAGCAGTACTTC. Encoded protein: CASSLGRGIHEQYF.